The 2 T cell receptor beta chains below all came from one sample that was sequenced in a study of control samples from healthy donors and cancer patients. Only in-frame clones appear in the TCRdb table, and some are missing; sequencing was by immunoSEQ multiplex PCR. This table has 40,000 to 60,000 clones, approximately 90% appearing once. Material: PBMCs. These receptors came from a man in his 60s with head and neck cancer.

In this sample, this clone turned up once. This chain links TRBV7-2 with TRBJ1-5; D is ambiguous. Germline V gives CDR1 SGHTA, CDR2 FQGNSA. The CDR3 is 13 amino acids. The germline V and J ends were trimmed by 1 base and 6 bases, with 7 bases remaining between them. This chain's CDR3 is CASSLVWFQPQHF. CDR3 DNA: TGTGCCAGCAGCTTAGTTTGGTTTCAGCCCCAGCATTTT.

This clone was seen only once. The chain carries TRBV20-1 and TRBJ1-5; maybe TRBD1 (6 bases). The CDR3 runs 16 residues. Germline-derived CDR1 and CDR2 are DFQATT and SNEGSKA (reference sequence). The ends were cut back, 3 bases at V and 6 bases at J, with 21 bases in the middle. The CDR3 region is CSASRGAVRDSQPQHF. The CDR3 DNA sequence: TGCAGTGCTAGTCGGGGGGCCGTCCGAGACAGTCAGCCCCAGCATTTT.